These T cell receptor beta chains were read from a single sample in a study of cytomegalovirus exposure and HLA in healthy donors. Clones were sequenced by immunoSEQ multiplex PCR, and TCRdb holds only the in-frame ones, with some missing. This table has around 140,000 clones, over 60% appearing once. What was sequenced was PBMCs. The receptors stem from a middle-aged man in good health and CMV-seropositive. The CDR3 runs from the conserved cysteine through the conserved F or W. A D gene is named only where the DNA matches it firmly. Size is omitted from some rows. Given values are once, few, many or a class for expanded clones.

TRBV11-2 TRBD2 NA CASSAQSGAYNEQFF
TRBV7-9 NA NA CASSSHGATEAFF
TRBV9 TRBD2 NA CASSPREVSYEQYF
TRBV5-4 NA NA CASSPPGRGMNTEAFF
TRBV6-5 TRBD2 NA CASSYAGEADTQYF
TRBV7-2 NA NA CASSLGVGELFF
TRBV9 TRBD1 NA CASSVGPQTGTNQGSQYF
TRBV6-1 TRBD2 NA CASSEAQGGRDEQFF
TRBV7-8 TRBD1 NA CASSKPGQGGLDTQYF
TRBV28 TRBD1 NA CASSQGTDASQAFF
TRBV5-4 TRBD2 NA CASSSQSGRGSYEQYF
TRBV11-2 NA NA CASSSATGWTGELFF
TRBV15 TRBD2 once CATSSYRGGLAKNIQYF
TRBV5-8 NA NA CASSSQGNIPPLHF
TRBV14 TRBD2 NA CASSQDGTRIYNEQFF
TRBV19 TRBD2 NA CASSTRRFVASGTSGELFF
TRBV6-5 NA NA CASSYSLGEQFF
TRBV25-1 NA once CASSADGVRGYTF
TRBV4-3 TRBD1 NA CASSHSRNRGADTQYF
TRBV28 TRBD2 NA CASSLWTSGVSTDTQYF
TRBV18 TRBD1 NA CASSPNSGQPTNTEAFF
TRBV28 TRBD1 NA CASSGAGTGVEKLFF
TRBV15 NA NA CATSRDRAQETQYF